The present entry profiles one TCR beta chain with its context. Which antigen it targets is not known. Base-call qualities are not available, and no considerably larger clone is one nucleotide away. The record originates from a study of T cell responses to AZD1222 COVID-19 vaccine (dated by TCRdb to about 2021). In terms of the full investigation: TCR sequencing covered 233 trial participants: 207 given two doses of AZD1222 and around 25 given two doses of MenACWY control vaccine. Enrollment into the trials was organized by age into subgroups of 18-55, 56-69 and 70-plus years, and those subgroups contained approximately 160, 26 and 62 TCR-sequenced participants, respectively. The study at large found these results: Only five or six AZD1222 recipients were SARS-CoV-2 seropositive at baseline, limiting conclusions about previously exposed vaccinees. Reportedly, almost half of the unique spike-specific TCRs recognized epitopes lying outside the regions that are mutated in the B.1.351 and B.1.1.7 variants. The whole spike protein was spanned by vaccine-associated CD4 TCRs, and dominant responses were seen in regions 160-218 and 743-854. Participants were mostly white British, with more females than males. The authors suggested clonal diversity may have been underestimated. After two AZD1222 doses, both the breadth and the depth of spike-specific TCRs were significantly higher than at day 0 and than in MenACWY recipients. No day 14 peak-response samples were available, so repertoires were characterized only after the peak T cell response. The 56-69-year group was small, and its depth increase did not reach significance, likely because of low power.

What the time point label conveys for this sample: about 28 days (+/-7) after the second vaccine dose. Because spike-specific TCR depth and breadth did not differ between the two schedules, AZD1222 recipients who got a second dose at roughly 4 weeks were pooled with those who got a second dose at roughly 12 weeks. Samples from vaccinated people were obtained from the UK trials COV001 and COV002, which included a single-blind randomized controlled phase 2/3 trial of AZD1222 (ChAdOx1 nCoV-19) in healthy adults. For TCRbeta chain sequencing, PBMC samples from trial participants were taken at day 0 and at day 28 after the second dose. The CDR3 regions of human TCRbeta chains were analyzed by immunosequencing. Turning to the authors' computational methods: TCRs in the repertoires were compared against a reference library of SARS-CoV-2-specific TCRs that had been generated with the MIRA antigen-specificity platform. Breadth was defined as the fraction of unique TCRs that were SARS-CoV-2-associated, and depth was defined as the fraction of total T cells that were SARS-CoV-2-associated. Using the MIRA data, each spike-specific TCR was assigned both to the spike region to which the TCR was reactive and to a CD4 or CD8 class. Log10-transformed breadth and depth values were compared by one-way ANOVA with Sidak's multiple comparisons tests. This immuneACCESS table, as held by TCRdb, lists in-frame sequences with V and J called but not all clones. Of the missing ones, under half trace to an unresolved V gene in checked studies; the others have no known cause. The V and J calls and the clone size are those of that table, but D and trimming were determined from the DNA. For this sample there are 80,000 to 100,000 clones; 80% to 90% appear just once. The ten largest clones add up to over 10% of the sample.

Sequences SGHRS (CDR1) and YFSETQ (CDR2) are obtained from the germline V gene. Including cysteine and phenylalanine, the CDR3 has 15 amino acids. Only the CDR3 DNA is retained, 45 bases long and in frame from the first base. V drops 5 bases and J drops 0 bases, leaving 12 bases in between. This clonotype was sampled from an adult who received the AZD1222 COVID-19 vaccine. This receptor chain uses TRBV5-1 and TRBJ1-3; the D gene assignment is ambiguous. Sequencing was performed on peripheral blood, taken 28 days after the second AZD1222 dose. At the DNA level, the sequence is TGCGCCAGCAGGGACCAATTGGGCTCTGGAAACACCATATATTTT. Its translation is CASRDQLGSGNTIYF.